Each of the 18 T cell receptor beta chains below was sequenced from the same sample in a study of T cells in Graves' hyperthyroidism and ophthalmopathy. TCR beta CDR3 regions were amplified from RNA. The primer set for the first-round RT-PCR of the TCR CDR3 was HTBI. TCRdb re-called the multiplex PCR reads through MiXCR, storing one row per CDR3 protein. The sample includes about 600,000 distinct CDR3 sequences, about a sixth of them seen just once. The specimen was blood. The receptor set was obtained from a woman aged 40 to 50 with Graves' ophthalmopathy.

At least ten counts were recorded for this clonotype. V is TRBV20-1 and J is TRBJ2-1, with TRBD1 identical over 8 bases. Germline CDR1 is DFQATT and CDR2 is SNEGSKA (reference sequence). The V and J ends lost 5 bases and 1 base, in that order; junction bases with no gene match: 7. The CDR3 is made up of 15 amino acids. CDR3 nucleotide sequence: TGCAGTGCTCCCGGACAGGGTCGGTCCTACAATGAGCAGTTCTTC. As protein: CSAPGQGRSYNEQFF.

CDR3 sequence: CATSRDRRGYTF. CDR3 sequence (DNA): TGTGCCACCAGCAGAGATCGGCGTGGCTACACCTTC. The gene calls are TRBV15 and TRBJ1-2, with D uncertain. Germline-derived CDR1 and CDR2 are LNHNV and YYDKDF (reference sequence). This CDR3 is 12 amino acids long. V dropped 0 bases and J dropped 7 bases, with 6 bases sitting between them.

The rearrangement uses TRBV2 and TRBJ2-7; D not certain. Germline lookup yields CDR1 SNHLY and CDR2 FYNNEI. V was pared by 4 bases and J by 5 bases, with 18 bases between. The CDR3 is 15 amino acids. The CDR3 region has the DNA TGTGCCAGCAGTGTGTTTGCGAGAGATGTCGACGAGCAGTACTTC. It specifies CASSVFARDVDEQYF.

This clonotype has a handful of counts. One junction end does not reproduce the germline sequence, and a read error may be involved. This chain joins TRBV28 and TRBJ2-1, with 9 bases fitting TRBD2. Germline V CDR1 and CDR2: MDHEN, SYDVKM. The CDR3 runs 15 residues. CDR3 sequence reads: CASSTSAGGPDEQSF. The CDR3 nucleotides read TGTGCCAGCAGTACCTCGGCGGGGGGGCCGGATGAGCAGTCCTTC.

Many counts were recorded for this clonotype. The rearrangement joins TRBV20-1 to TRBJ2-7, with D tentatively TRBD2 (5 bases). The CDR3 runs to 13 residues. Per the germline V gene, CDR1 is DFQATT and CDR2 is SNEGSKA (reference sequence). The V end was cut by 0 bases, the J end by 8 bases, with 14 bases between. As DNA, the CDR3 is TGCAGTGCTAGAGAGAGGGCGGAATCGAAGCAGTACTTC. Protein: CSARERAESKQYF.

There are many counts of this clonotype. CDR3 nucleotide sequence: TGCGCCAGCAGCAACCGGACAGGGCATAACTATGGCTACACCTTC. Translating gives CASSNRTGHNYGYTF. This sequence joins TRBV5-1 and TRBJ1-2; 8 bases match TRBD1. Trimming removed 4 bases from V and 1 base from J; junction bases left unmatched: 6. CDR1 and CDR2 (germline): SGHRS, YFSETQ. The CDR3 covers 15 residues. Filled out from reference TRBV5-1 and TRBJ1-2, the complete variable domain reads KAGVTQTPRYLIKTRGQQVTLSCSPISGHRSVSWYQQTPGQGLQFLFEYFSETQRNKGNFPGRFSGRQFSNSRSEMNVSTLELGDSALYLCASSNRTGHNYGYTFGSGTRLTVV.

The CDR3 sequence is CASSPGPEFRYF. DNA of the CDR3: TGTGCCAGCAGTCCCGGACCAGAATTTCGGTACTTC. The chain recombines TRBV28 with TRBJ2-5, with no clear D. Germline lookup yields CDR1 MDHEN and CDR2 SYDVKM. V was pared by 5 bases and J by 13 bases, with 17 bases between. CDR3 size: 12 residues. The variable domain in full, with the rest retrieved from reference TRBV28 and TRBJ2-5, is DVKVTQSSRYLVKRTGEKVFLECVQDMDHENMFWYRQDPGLGLRLIYFSYDVKMKEKGDIPEGYSVSREKKERFSLILESASTNQTSMYLCASSPGPEFRYFGPGTRLLVL.

The sample holds many counts of this clonotype. The V gene is TRBV6-2 or TRBV6-3, the J gene TRBJ2-7, with TRBD2 identical over 8 bases. The CDR3 consists of 16 residues. The V gene end was trimmed by 5 bases and the J gene end by 0 bases; junction bases not matched to a gene: 9. In germline, CDR1 is MNHEY, CDR2 SVGEGT. The CDR3 sequence: CASSDHGAGGSYEQYF. CDR3 DNA sequence: TGTGCCAGCAGTGACCACGGGGCGGGAGGCTCCTACGAGCAGTACTTC.

The chain employs TRBV5-5 and TRBJ1-2; TRBD1 aligns across 7 bases. Germline lookup yields CDR1 SGHKS and CDR2 YYEKEE (reference sequence). CDR3 length: 14 residues. Unmatched junction bases numbered 8, after V lost 5 bases and J lost 4 bases. Written as DNA, the CDR3 is TGTGCCAGCAGTTACGACGGACAGGTCTATGGCTACACCTTC. Its translation: CASSYDGQVYGYTF.

The table lists this clonotype with many counts. In nucleotides, the CDR3 is TGTGCCAGCAGTAACGGACTCACTAAGGGCTACACCTTC. This gives the protein CASSNGLTKGYTF. V gene TRBV28 combines with J gene TRBJ1-2; D call uncertain. This CDR3 has 13 residues. V lost 5 bases, J lost 8 bases, and 15 bases lay in between. The germline gives CDR1 MDHEN, CDR2 SYDVKM.

With regard to this clonotype: Being one base from a much bigger clone, this may be a read error. The gene calls are TRBV11-2 and TRBJ2-1; 11 bases agree with TRBD2. Per the germline V gene, CDR1 is SGHAT and CDR2 is FQNNGV. V shed 6 bases, J shed 9 bases, and the junction held 7 bases outside the gene matches. The CDR3 has 14 residues. The DNA for the CDR3 is TGTGCCAGCAGAAATAGCGGGGGGGTTGGTGAGCAGTTCTTC. Its translation is CASRNSGGVGEQFF. The full variable domain, its missing parts supplied by reference TRBV11-2 and TRBJ2-1, is EAGVAQSPRYKIIEKRQSVAFWCNPISGHATLYWYQQILGQGPKLLIQFQNNGVVDDSQLPKDRFSAERLKGVDSTLKIQPAKLEDSAVYLCASRNSGGVGEQFFGPGTRLTVL.

This clonotype turned up a few times. The chain employs TRBV19 and TRBJ1-5, with TRBD1 identical over 10 bases. Germline CDR1 LNHDA, CDR2 SQIVND (reference sequence). The CDR3 sequence is 15 residues long. Trimming took 8 bases from V and 2 from J; bases not matched to a gene: 6. CDR3 loop: CASGSGTGGNQPQHF. The CDR3 region has the DNA TGTGCCAGTGGCTCCGGGACAGGGGGCAATCAGCCCCAGCATTTT.

This clonotype appeared many times. The chain has TRBV29-1 and TRBJ2-7; D call uncertain. Deletions cut 5 bases from V and 4 bases from J, with 15 bases between. This CDR3 is built from 13 residues. Germline V gives CDR1 SQVTM, CDR2 ANQGSEA. In DNA form, the CDR3 reads TGCAGCGTTTCCCTCGCACGGGCATACGAGCAGTACTTC. The encoded protein is CSVSLARAYEQYF.

This clonotype was detected ten times or more. The rearrangement joins TRBV7-9 to TRBJ2-2; 11 bases match TRBD1. The CDR3 runs to 17 residues. Trimming at V came to 5 bases and at J to 7 bases, leaving 12 bases not matched to a gene. Germline V gene data show CDR1 as SEHNR and CDR2 as FQNEAQ (reference sequence). DNA of the CDR3: TGTGCCAGCAGCCCCACCCCGGGACAGGGGGACGGCGGGGAGCTGTTTTTT. Translating it yields CASSPTPGQGDGGELFF.

This clonotype was observed many times. The V gene is TRBV18, the J gene TRBJ1-1; D is perhaps TRBD1 (6 bases). The length of the CDR3 is 14 residues. V was trimmed by 3 bases and J by 5 bases, leaving 13 bases between them. Germline values: CDR1 KGHSH, CDR2 LQKENI. The CDR3 nucleotides read TGTGCCAGCTCACCCGGCTTACAGGGAACTGAAGCTTTCTTT. Its protein product is CASSPGLQGTEAFF.

There are many counts of this clonotype. The rearrangement uses TRBV2 and TRBJ2-7, with TRBD2 matching over 10 bases. The CDR3 runs to 14 residues. Germline lookup yields CDR1 SNHLY and CDR2 FYNNEI. V shed 6 bases and J 3 bases; nucleotides not matched to a gene: 5. Here the CDR3 reads CASRGTSEDYEQYF. In DNA, the CDR3 is TGTGCCAGCAGGGGGACTAGCGAAGACTACGAGCAGTACTTC.

V usage is TRBV5-1 and J usage is TRBJ1-6, with 8 positions matching TRBD1. V lost 0 bases, J lost 6 bases, and 2 bases stayed unmatched. This CDR3 region has 15 residues. Per the germline V gene, CDR1 is SGHRS and CDR2 is YFSETQ. The DNA for the CDR3 is TGCGCCAGCAGCTTGGAGACAGGGGTTAATTCACCCCTCCACTTT. It is translated as CASSLETGVNSPLHF.

This rearrangement joins TRBV7-4 to TRBJ1-4; TRBD1 agrees at 9 bases. V dropped 5 bases and J dropped 8; count of bases not matched to a gene: 15. This CDR3 contains 17 residues. Germline CDR1 and CDR2: SGHVT and SQSDAQ. CDR3 coding DNA: TGTGCCAGCAGCCCTCCTATTGGACAGGGGATAAAGGAAAAACTGTTTTTT. This encodes CASSPPIGQGIKEKLFF.